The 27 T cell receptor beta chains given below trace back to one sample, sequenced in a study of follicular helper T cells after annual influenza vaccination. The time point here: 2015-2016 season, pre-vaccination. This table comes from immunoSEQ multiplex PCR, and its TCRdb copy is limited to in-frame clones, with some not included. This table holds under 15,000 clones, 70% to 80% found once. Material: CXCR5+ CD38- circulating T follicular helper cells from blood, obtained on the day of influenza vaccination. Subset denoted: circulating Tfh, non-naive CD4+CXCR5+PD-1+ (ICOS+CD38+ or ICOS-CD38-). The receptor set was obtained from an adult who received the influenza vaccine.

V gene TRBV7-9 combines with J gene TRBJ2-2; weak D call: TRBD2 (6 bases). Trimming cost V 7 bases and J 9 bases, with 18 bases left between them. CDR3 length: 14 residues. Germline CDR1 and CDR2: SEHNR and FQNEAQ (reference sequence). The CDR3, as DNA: TGTGCCAGCACCCGCCCGTCGGGGGAGCGGGAGCTGTTTTTT. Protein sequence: CASTRPSGERELFF.

CDR3 DNA: TGTGCCAGCAGCTTAGGCTCAGCATACAATGAGCAGTTCTTC. Translation gives CASSLGSAYNEQFF. V and J are TRBV11-3 and TRBJ2-1; D is unclear. CDR3 length: 14 residues. V lost 1 base and J 4 bases, leaving 8 bases between the germline ends. Germline V gene sequence: CDR1 SGHNT, CDR2 YENEEA.

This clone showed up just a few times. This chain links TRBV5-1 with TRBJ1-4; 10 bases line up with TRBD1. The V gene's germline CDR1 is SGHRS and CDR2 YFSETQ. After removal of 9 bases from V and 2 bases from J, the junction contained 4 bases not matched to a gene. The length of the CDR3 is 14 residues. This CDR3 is CATGTGDTNEKLFF. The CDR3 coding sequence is TGCGCCACCGGGACAGGGGATACTAATGAAAAACTGTTTTTT.

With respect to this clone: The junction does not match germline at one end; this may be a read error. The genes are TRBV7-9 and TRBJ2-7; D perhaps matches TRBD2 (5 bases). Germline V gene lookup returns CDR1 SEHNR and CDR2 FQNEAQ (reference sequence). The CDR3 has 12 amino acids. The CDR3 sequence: CASSLAQRPGDF. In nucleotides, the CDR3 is TGTGCCAGCAGCTTAGCGCAGAGACCCGGGGATTTC.

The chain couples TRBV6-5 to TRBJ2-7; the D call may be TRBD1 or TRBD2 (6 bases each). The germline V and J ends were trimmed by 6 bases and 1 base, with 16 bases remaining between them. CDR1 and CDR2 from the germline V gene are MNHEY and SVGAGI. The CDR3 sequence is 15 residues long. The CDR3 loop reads CASRPGAGSSYEQYF. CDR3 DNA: TGTGCCAGCAGACCGGGGGCAGGGTCGTCCTACGAGCAGTACTTC.

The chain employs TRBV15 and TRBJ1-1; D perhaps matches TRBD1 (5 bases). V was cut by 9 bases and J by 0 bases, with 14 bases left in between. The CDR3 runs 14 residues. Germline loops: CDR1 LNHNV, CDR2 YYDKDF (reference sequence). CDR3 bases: TGTGCCACTGGGACGGGAACCATGAACACTGAAGCTTTCTTT. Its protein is CATGTGTMNTEAFF.

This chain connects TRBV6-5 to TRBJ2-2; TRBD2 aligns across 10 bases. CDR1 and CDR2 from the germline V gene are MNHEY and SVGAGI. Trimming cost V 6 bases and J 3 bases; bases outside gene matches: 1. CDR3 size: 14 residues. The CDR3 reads CASRSGGDTGELFF. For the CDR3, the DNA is TGTGCCAGCAGAAGCGGGGGGGACACCGGGGAGCTGTTTTTT.

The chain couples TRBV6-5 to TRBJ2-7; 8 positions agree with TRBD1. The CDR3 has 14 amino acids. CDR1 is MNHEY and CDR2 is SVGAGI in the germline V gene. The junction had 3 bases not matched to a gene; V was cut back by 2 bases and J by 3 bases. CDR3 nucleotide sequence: TGTGCCAGCAGTTACAAGGACAGGGACTACGAGCAGTACTTC. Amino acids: CASSYKDRDYEQYF.

The CDR3 sequence: CASSPLGWGADTQYF. DNA of the CDR3: TGCGCCAGCAGCCCCCTCGGGTGGGGTGCAGATACGCAGTATTTT. The gene calls are TRBV4-1 and TRBJ2-3; no clear D. The CDR3 totals 15 residues. Germline V lookup: CDR1 MGHRA, CDR2 YSYEKL. With 4 bases removed from V and 4 bases from J, the gap between germline ends came to 15 bases.

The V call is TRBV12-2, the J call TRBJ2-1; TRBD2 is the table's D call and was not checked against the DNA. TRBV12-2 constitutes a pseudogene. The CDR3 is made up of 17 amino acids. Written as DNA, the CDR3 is TGTGCAAGTCGCTTATCCGCTAGCGGGGGGGATTACAATGAGCAGTTCTTC. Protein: CASRLSASGGDYNEQFF.

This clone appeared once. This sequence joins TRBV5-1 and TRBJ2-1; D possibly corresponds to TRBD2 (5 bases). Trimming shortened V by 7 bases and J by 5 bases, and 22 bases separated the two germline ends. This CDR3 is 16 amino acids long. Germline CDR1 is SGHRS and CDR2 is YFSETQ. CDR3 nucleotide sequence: TGCGCCAGCGCGCCCCCCGCCCTAGCCCTCAACAATGAGCAGTTCTTC. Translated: CASAPPALALNNEQFF.

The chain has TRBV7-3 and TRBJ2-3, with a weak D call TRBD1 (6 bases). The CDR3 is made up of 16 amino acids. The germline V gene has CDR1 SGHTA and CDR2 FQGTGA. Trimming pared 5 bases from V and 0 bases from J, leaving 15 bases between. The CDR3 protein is CASSPGTTRSTDTQYF. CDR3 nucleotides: TGTGCCAGCAGCCCCGGGACAACCAGAAGCACAGATACGCAGTATTTT.

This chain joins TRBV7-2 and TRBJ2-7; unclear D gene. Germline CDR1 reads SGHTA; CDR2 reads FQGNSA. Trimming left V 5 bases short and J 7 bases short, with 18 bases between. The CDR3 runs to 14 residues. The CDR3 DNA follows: TGTGCCAGCAGCCAACCCGGGCCAAACCGGGAGCAGTACTTC. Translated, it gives CASSQPGPNREQYF.

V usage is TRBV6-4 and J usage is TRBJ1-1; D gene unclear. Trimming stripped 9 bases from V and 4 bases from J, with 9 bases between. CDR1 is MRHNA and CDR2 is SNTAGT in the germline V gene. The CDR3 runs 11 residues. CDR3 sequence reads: CARKLGTEAFF. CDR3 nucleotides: TGTGCCAGAAAGCTGGGCACTGAAGCTTTCTTT.

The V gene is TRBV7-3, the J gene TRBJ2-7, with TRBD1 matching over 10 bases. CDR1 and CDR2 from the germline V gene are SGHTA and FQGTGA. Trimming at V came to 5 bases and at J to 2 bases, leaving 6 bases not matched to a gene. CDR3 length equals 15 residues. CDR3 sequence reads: CASSLGGQGAYEQYF. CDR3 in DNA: TGTGCCAGCAGCCTAGGCGGACAGGGGGCCTACGAGCAGTACTTC.

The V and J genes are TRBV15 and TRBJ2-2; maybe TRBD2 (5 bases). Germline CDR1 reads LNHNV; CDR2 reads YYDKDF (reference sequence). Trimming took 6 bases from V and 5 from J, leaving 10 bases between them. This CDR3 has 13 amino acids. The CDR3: CATRGDRTGELFF. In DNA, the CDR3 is TGTGCCACCAGGGGAGATCGAACCGGGGAGCTGTTTTTT.

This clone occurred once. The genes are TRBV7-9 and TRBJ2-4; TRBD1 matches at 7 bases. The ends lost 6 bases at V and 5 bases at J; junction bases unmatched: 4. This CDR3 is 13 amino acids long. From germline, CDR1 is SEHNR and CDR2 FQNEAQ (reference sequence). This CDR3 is CASRRTGENIQYF. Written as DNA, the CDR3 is TGTGCCAGCAGACGGACAGGCGAAAACATTCAGTACTTC.

CDR3 bases: TGTGCCAGCAGGGATACCGGGACAGGGTCCTACGAGCAGTACTTC. It encodes CASRDTGTGSYEQYF. This chain links TRBV28 with TRBJ2-7, with 9 bases fitting TRBD1. This CDR3 is built from 15 residues. Germline assignment: CDR1 MDHEN and CDR2 SYDVKM. V lost 6 bases, J lost 1 base, and 7 bases stayed unmatched. Looking up the rest from reference TRBV28 and TRBJ2-7 gives the full variable domain: DVKVTQSSRYLVKRTGEKVFLECVQDMDHENMFWYRQDPGLGLRLIYFSYDVKMKEKGDIPEGYSVSREKKERFSLILESASTNQTSMYLCASRDTGTGSYEQYFGPGTRLTVT.

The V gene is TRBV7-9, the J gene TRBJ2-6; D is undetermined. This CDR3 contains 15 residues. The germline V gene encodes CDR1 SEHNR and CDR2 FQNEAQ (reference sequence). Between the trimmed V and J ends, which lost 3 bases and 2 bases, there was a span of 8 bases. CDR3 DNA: TGTGCCAGCAGCTTGGCGGCAGCTGGGGCCAACGTCCTGACTTTC. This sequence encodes CASSLAAAGANVLTF.

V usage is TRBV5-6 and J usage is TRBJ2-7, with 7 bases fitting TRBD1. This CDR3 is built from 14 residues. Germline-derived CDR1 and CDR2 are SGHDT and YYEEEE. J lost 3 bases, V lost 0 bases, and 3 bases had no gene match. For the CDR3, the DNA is TGTGCCAGCAGCTTGGTAGCAGGGGGCTACGAGCAGTACTTC. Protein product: CASSLVAGGYEQYF.

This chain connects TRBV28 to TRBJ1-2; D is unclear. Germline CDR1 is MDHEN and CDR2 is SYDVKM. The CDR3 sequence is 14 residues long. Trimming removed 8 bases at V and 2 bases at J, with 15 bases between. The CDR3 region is CASRRGTSNYGYTF. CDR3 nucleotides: TGTGCCAGCCGTCGGGGAACTTCGAACTATGGCTACACCTTC.

In nucleotides, the CDR3 is TGTGCCAGCAGCAAATGCAACAGGAGCTCCTACGAGCAGTACTTC. Residues: CASSKCNRSSYEQYF. The chain recombines TRBV21-1 with TRBJ2-7; no check of the table's D call, TRBD1, against the DNA was made. TRBV21-1 is shown as a pseudogene. The CDR3 runs to 15 residues.

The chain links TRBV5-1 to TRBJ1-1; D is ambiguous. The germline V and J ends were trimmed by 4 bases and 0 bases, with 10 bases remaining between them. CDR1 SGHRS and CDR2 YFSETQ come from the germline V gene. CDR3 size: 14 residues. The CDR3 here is CASSPVTVNTEAFF. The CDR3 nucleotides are TGCGCCAGCAGCCCCGTCACAGTGAACACTGAAGCTTTCTTT. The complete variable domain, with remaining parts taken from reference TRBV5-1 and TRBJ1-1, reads KAGVTQTPRYLIKTRGQQVTLSCSPISGHRSVSWYQQTPGQGLQFLFEYFSETQRNKGNFPGRFSGRQFSNSRSEMNVSTLELGDSALYLCASSPVTVNTEAFFGQGTRLTVV.

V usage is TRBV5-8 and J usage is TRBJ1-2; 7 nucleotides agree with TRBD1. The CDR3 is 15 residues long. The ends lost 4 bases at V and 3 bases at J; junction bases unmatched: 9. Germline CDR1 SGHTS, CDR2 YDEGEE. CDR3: CASSRGQLIYYGYTF. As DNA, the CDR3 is TGTGCCAGCAGCCGGGGACAGCTTATATACTATGGCTACACCTTC.

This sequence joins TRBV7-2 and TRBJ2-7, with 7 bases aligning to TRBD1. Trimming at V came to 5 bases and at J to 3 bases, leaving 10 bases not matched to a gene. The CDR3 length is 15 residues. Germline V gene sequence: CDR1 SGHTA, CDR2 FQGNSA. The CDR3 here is CASSRPRQGVYEQYF. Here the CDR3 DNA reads TGTGCCAGCAGCCGCCCCAGACAGGGAGTCTACGAGCAGTACTTC.

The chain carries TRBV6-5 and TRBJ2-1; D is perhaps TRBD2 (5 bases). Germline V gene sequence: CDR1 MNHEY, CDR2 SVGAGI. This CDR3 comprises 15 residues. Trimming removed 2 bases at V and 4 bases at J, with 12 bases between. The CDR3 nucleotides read TGTGCCAGCAGTTACGGGCCCTCGGGGTACAATGAGCAGTTCTTC. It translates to CASSYGPSGYNEQFF.

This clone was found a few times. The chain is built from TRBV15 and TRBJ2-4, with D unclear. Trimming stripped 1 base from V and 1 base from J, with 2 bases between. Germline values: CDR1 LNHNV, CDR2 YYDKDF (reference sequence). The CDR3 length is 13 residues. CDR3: CATSRGAKNIQYF. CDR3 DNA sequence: TGTGCCACCAGCAGAGGGGCCAAAAACATTCAGTACTTC.